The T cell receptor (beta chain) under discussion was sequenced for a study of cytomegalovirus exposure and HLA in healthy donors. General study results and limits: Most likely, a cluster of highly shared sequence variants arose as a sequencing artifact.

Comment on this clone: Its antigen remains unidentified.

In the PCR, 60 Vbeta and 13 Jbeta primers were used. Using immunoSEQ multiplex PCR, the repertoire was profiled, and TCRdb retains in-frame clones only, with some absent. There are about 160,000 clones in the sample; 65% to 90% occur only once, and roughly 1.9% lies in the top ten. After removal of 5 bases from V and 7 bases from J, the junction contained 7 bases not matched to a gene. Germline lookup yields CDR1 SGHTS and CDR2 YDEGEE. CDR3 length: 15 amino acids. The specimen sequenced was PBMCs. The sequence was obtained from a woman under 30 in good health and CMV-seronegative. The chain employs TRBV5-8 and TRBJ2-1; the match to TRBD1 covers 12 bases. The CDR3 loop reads CASRRPGQGANEQFF. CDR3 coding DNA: TGTGCCAGCAGGCGTCCGGGACAGGGGGCTAATGAGCAGTTCTTC.